A selection of T cell receptor beta chains follows, all from one sample in a study of blood T cell repertoires in COVID-19. This table comes from immunoSEQ multiplex PCR, and its TCRdb copy is limited to in-frame clones, with some not included. The sample contains 90,000 to 110,000 clones, about 87% of which appear only once. The sample comprised peripheral blood. The receptors were sampled from a woman in her forties or fifties with acute or convalescent COVID-19. CDR3s include the opening cysteine and the closing phenylalanine or tryptophan. A D gene is named only where the DNA matches it firmly.

v_gene	d_gene	j_gene	len	CDR3aa
TRBV3-1/TRBV3-2	TRBD1	TRBJ1-2	13	CASSHTDRGPPTF
TRBV2	TRBD1	TRBJ1-2	13	CASSETGLDGYTF
TRBV20-1	TRBD2	TRBJ2-3	16	CSASGGGELGTDTQYF
TRBV5-1	NA	TRBJ1-3	16	CASSPLSPGSGNTIYF
TRBV19	NA	TRBJ1-2	14	CASSIGQDYYGYTF
TRBV11-2	NA	TRBJ1-1	13	CASSLTGPTEAFF
TRBV2	NA	TRBJ2-3	15	CASSKRGTSTDTQYF
TRBV7-2	NA	TRBJ2-1	16	CASSLGGGLSYNEQFF
TRBV3-1/TRBV3-2	TRBD2	TRBJ2-1	17	CASSSWTSGGPWDEQFF
TRBV6-5	TRBD1	TRBJ1-4	13	CASVPGQDEKLFF
TRBV7-9	NA	TRBJ1-4	15	CASSLGGGPYEKLFF
TRBV4-2	NA	TRBJ1-4	18	CASSQDLLGGATNEKLFF
TRBV5-8	NA	TRBJ2-3	14	CASSPNAPQDTQYF
TRBV10-3	TRBD2	TRBJ2-1	16	CAISGGGAHTYNEQFF
TRBV27	NA	TRBJ1-4	16	CASRRTPPTGNEKLFF
TRBV11-2	TRBD2	TRBJ2-1	12	CASSRRGGEQFF
TRBV5-1	NA	TRBJ2-3	15	CASSPGASSTDTQYF
TRBV29-1	TRBD2	TRBJ2-5	12	CSVQLAEETQYF
TRBV5-1	NA	TRBJ1-6	15	CASSLASGVDSPLHF
TRBV9	NA	TRBJ1-4	14	CASSVPSSGKKLFF
TRBV2	NA	TRBJ2-3	13	CASSGRGVGTQYF
TRBV7-3	NA	TRBJ2-3	15	CASSLIGERTDTQYF
TRBV6-5	NA	TRBJ2-2	13	CASSPVNTGELFF
TRBV2	NA	TRBJ1-6	13	CASSLDVEGTLHF
TRBV6-4	TRBD1	TRBJ1-1	14	CASSPGGQGAGAFF
TRBV19	TRBD1	TRBJ2-7	14	CASRPPGQRDEQYF